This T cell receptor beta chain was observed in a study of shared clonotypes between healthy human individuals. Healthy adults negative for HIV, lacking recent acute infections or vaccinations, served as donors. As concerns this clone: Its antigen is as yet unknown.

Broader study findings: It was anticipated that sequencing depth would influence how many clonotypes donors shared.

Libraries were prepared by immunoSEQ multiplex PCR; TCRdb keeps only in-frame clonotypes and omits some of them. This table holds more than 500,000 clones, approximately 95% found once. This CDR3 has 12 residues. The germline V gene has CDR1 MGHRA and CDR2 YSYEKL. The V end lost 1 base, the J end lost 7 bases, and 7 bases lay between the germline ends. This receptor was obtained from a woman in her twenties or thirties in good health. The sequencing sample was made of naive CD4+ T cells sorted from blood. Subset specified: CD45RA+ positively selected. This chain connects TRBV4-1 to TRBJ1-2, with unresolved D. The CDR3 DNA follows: TGCGCCAGCAGCCAAGCTGGGCGTGGCTACACCTTC. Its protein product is CASSQAGRGYTF.